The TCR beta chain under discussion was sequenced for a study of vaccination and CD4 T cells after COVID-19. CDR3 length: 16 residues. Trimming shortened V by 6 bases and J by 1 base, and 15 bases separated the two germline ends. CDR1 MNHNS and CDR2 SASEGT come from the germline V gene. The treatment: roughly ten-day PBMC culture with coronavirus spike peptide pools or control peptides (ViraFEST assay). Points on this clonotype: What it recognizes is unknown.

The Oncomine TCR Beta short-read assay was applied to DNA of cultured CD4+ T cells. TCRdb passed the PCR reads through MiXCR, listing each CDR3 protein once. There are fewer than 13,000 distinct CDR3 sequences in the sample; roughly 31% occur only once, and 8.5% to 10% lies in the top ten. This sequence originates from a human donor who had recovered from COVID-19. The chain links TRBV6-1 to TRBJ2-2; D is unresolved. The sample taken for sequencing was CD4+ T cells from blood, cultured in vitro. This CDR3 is CASRRTPTLNTGELFF. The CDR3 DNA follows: TGTGCCAGCAGACGAACACCCACCCTGAACACCGGGGAGCTGTTTTTT.